This is a list of T cell receptor beta chains from one sample in a study of T cell responses to AZD1222 COVID-19 vaccine. Some clones are missing from TCRdb's copy, which holds only in-frame ones; the method was immunoSEQ multiplex PCR. This table has roughly 180,000 clones, 94% appearing once. Sequenced here: peripheral blood, sampled on day 0 of AZD1222 vaccination. The source is an adult in good health. The CDR3 runs from the conserved cysteine through the conserved F or W. A D gene is named only where the DNA matches it firmly. The size entry is marked missing in some rows and otherwise reads once, few, many or a size class.

clone_size	v_call	d_call	j_call	cdr3_aa	cdr3_nt
NA	TRBV5-1	NA	TRBJ1-2	CASSFPGGAGGYTF	TGCGCCAGCAGCTTTCCCGGAGGGGCGGGTGGCTACACCTTC
NA	TRBV5-1	TRBD2	TRBJ2-1	CASSPSGNPADVRIKQFF	TGCGCCAGCAGCCCTAGCGGGAATCCCGCAGACGTCCGTATAAAGCAGTTCTTC
NA	TRBV6-5	NA	TRBJ1-1	CASSYGVEAFF	TGTGCCAGCAGTTACGGGGTTGAAGCTTTCTTT
NA	TRBV7-9	TRBD1	TRBJ2-7	CASSLTGQDRGTYEQYF	TGTGCCAGCAGCTTAACCGGACAGGACCGTGGAACCTACGAGCAGTACTTC
NA	TRBV19	NA	TRBJ1-5	CASTDKHQPQHF	TGTGCCAGTACTGACAAACATCAGCCCCAGCATTTT
NA	TRBV30	TRBD1	TRBJ2-1	CAWSSTGNEQFF	TGTGCCTGGAGTTCGACAGGGAATGAGCAGTTCTTC
NA	TRBV6-4	NA	TRBJ1-1	CASSVSYRGRNTEAFF	TGTGCCAGCAGTGTAAGTTATAGGGGCCGGAACACTGAAGCTTTCTTT
NA	TRBV7-9	NA	TRBJ2-3	CASSRGRSVGTDTQYF	TGTGCCAGCAGTCGGGGACGGTCAGTTGGCACAGATACGCAGTATTTT
NA	TRBV5-1	NA	TRBJ1-5	CASSLGPSNQPQHF	TGCGCCAGCAGCCTAGGACCGAGCAATCAGCCCCAGCATTTT
NA	TRBV11-2	NA	TRBJ1-2	CASSLNLIGGYTF	TGTGCCAGCAGCCTCAACCTTATTGGCGGCTACACCTTC
NA	TRBV29-1	NA	TRBJ1-2	CSVEVSVFNYGYTF	TGCAGCGTTGAAGTTTCCGTTTTTAACTATGGCTACACCTTC
NA	TRBV5-5	NA	TRBJ1-3	CASSRDPRSSGNTIYF	TGTGCCAGCAGCCGCGATCCCCGGAGCTCTGGAAACACCATATATTTT
NA	TRBV28	TRBD2	TRBJ2-1	CASTELAGVGYNEQFF	TGTGCCAGCACGGAACTAGCGGGAGTTGGCTACAATGAGCAGTTCTTC
NA	TRBV7-2	TRBD1	TRBJ1-3	CASSLAWDRGNTIYF	TGTGCCAGCAGCTTAGCGTGGGACAGGGGAAACACCATATATTTT
NA	TRBV19	TRBD1	TRBJ2-7	CASSSGTGPYEQYF	TGTGCCAGTAGTTCTGGGACAGGGCCTTACGAGCAGTACTTC
NA	TRBV5-6	TRBD1	TRBJ1-3	CASSRDSSGNTIYF	TGTGCCAGCAGCCGGGACAGCTCTGGAAACACCATATATTTT
NA	TRBV5-1	TRBD1	TRBJ1-2	CASSVGQTYGYTF	TGCGCCAGCAGCGTGGGACAGACATATGGCTACACCTTC
NA	TRBV5-1	NA	TRBJ2-2	CASSLAVVTGELFF	TGCGCCAGCAGCTTGGCCGTGGTCACCGGGGAGCTGTTTTTT
NA	TRBV5-1	NA	TRBJ2-3	CASSAVTPSTDTQYF	TGCGCCAGCAGCGCAGTGACGCCGAGCACAGATACGCAGTATTTT
NA	TRBV25-1	TRBD1	TRBJ2-4	CASSKGRGLSKNIQYF	TGTGCCAGCAGTAAGGGCAGGGGGCTATCCAAAAACATTCAGTACTTC
NA	TRBV27	NA	TRBJ1-6	CASRLEGYGNSPLHF	TGTGCCAGCAGACTGGAGGGGTACGGGAATTCACCCCTCCACTTT
NA	TRBV6-5	NA	TRBJ1-5	CASSYSGRNNQPQHF	TGTGCCAGCAGTTACTCCGGACGGAACAATCAGCCCCAGCATTTT
NA	TRBV5-1	NA	TRBJ1-2	CASSLGGRSHGNYGYTF	TGCGCCAGCAGCTTGGGCGGACGTTCACACGGGAACTATGGCTACACCTTC
NA	TRBV30	NA	TRBJ2-2	CAWSPFEGAGGSGELFF	TGTGCCTGGAGTCCATTCGAGGGAGCGGGTGGGTCCGGGGAGCTGTTTTTT
NA	TRBV27	NA	TRBJ2-7	CASSGVPRAGEQYF	TGTGCCAGCTCGGGAGTTCCGCGAGCGGGCGAGCAGTACTTC
once	TRBV27	TRBD1	TRBJ1-1	CASSSRTGGFEAFF	TGTGCCAGCAGCTCCCGGACAGGGGGCTTTGAAGCTTTCTTT
NA	TRBV20-1	NA	TRBJ1-5	CSASNPGLNQPQHF	TGCAGTGCTAGTAATCCAGGGCTTAATCAGCCCCAGCATTTT
NA	TRBV10-2	NA	TRBJ1-4	CASRPAPGEKLFF	TGCGCCAGCAGGCCAGCCCCAGGTGAAAAACTGTTTTTT
NA	TRBV18	NA	TRBJ1-3	CASSPNNTIYF	TGTGCCAGCTCACCGAACAACACCATATATTTT
NA	TRBV5-5	TRBD2	TRBJ2-7	CASSLGLTSGTSYEQYF	TGTGCCAGCAGCTTGGGCTTGACTAGCGGGACCTCCTACGAGCAGTACTTC
once	TRBV10-3	TRBD1	TRBJ1-4	CAISDGTAEKLFF	TGTGCCATCAGTGACGGGACAGCCGAAAAACTGTTTTTT
NA	TRBV15	NA	TRBJ1-1	CATSRESRLGTEAFF	TGTGCCACCAGCAGAGAATCCCGCTTGGGCACTGAAGCTTTCTTT
once	TRBV15	NA	TRBJ1-4	CATSRDPQPRGEKLFF	TGTGCCACCAGCAGAGATCCCCAGCCCCGAGGGGAAAAACTGTTTTTT
NA	TRBV28	TRBD1	TRBJ1-2	CASSSGTGGYTF	TGTGCCAGCAGCTCCGGGACAGGGGGCTACACCTTC
NA	TRBV5-4	TRBD2	TRBJ2-1	CASSSGTSGAYNEQFF	TGTGCCAGCAGCTCGGGGACTAGCGGAGCCTACAATGAGCAGTTCTTC
NA	TRBV20-1	NA	TRBJ1-4	CSARREKLFF	TGCAGTGCCAGACGGGAAAAACTGTTTTTT
NA	TRBV7-9	NA	TRBJ1-1	CASSLEGNTEAFF	TGTGCCAGCAGCTTAGAGGGGAACACTGAAGCTTTCTTT
NA	TRBV28	NA	TRBJ1-2	CASSFSISGYTF	TGTGCCAGCAGTTTTTCTATAAGCGGCTACACCTTC
NA	TRBV19	TRBD1	TRBJ2-2	CASSTQGVRELFF	TGTGCCAGTAGTACGCAGGGGGTCAGGGAGCTGTTTTTT
NA	TRBV19	NA	TRBJ1-2	CASMKGFNGYTF	TGTGCCAGTATGAAGGGATTCAATGGCTACACCTTC
NA	TRBV28	TRBD2	TRBJ2-3	CASSLGTSIQGAQYF	TGTGCCAGCAGTTTAGGGACTAGCATCCAGGGAGCGCAGTATTTT
NA	TRBV3-1/TRBV3-2	NA	TRBJ1-3	CASSQEGIYPTGNTIYF	TGTGCCAGCAGCCAAGAAGGAATTTACCCTACGGGAAACACCATATATTTT
NA	TRBV28	NA	TRBJ1-5	CASSLRRVQPQHF	TGTGCCAGCAGTTTAAGGAGGGTACAGCCCCAGCATTTT
NA	TRBV18	TRBD2	TRBJ2-7	CASSLGASGPGEQYF	TGTGCCAGCTCACTTGGGGCTAGCGGCCCTGGGGAGCAGTACTTC
few	TRBV28	NA	TRBJ1-1	CASTDRRVGTEAFF	TGTGCCAGCACCGACCGCAGGGTTGGAACTGAAGCTTTCTTT
NA	TRBV18	TRBD2	TRBJ2-2	CASSGLAGQNTGELFF	TGTGCCAGCTCCGGACTAGCGGGGCAGAACACCGGGGAGCTGTTTTTT
NA	TRBV19	NA	TRBJ2-1	CASSISSAYNEQFF	TGTGCCAGTAGTATATCTAGCGCATACAATGAGCAGTTCTTC
NA	TRBV30	NA	TRBJ1-1	CAWSTGVLRAGGAFF	NA
NA	TRBV7-2	NA	TRBJ2-3	CASRKGGLRADTQYF	TGTGCCAGCAGAAAAGGGGGACTTCGAGCAGATACGCAGTATTTT
NA	TRBV7-9	NA	TRBJ2-1	CASSPTGRENEQFF	TGTGCCAGCAGCCCTACGGGACGGGAGAATGAGCAGTTCTTC
NA	TRBV3-1/TRBV3-2	NA	TRBJ1-5	CASSQRGDQPQHF	TGTGCCAGCAGCCAACGGGGGGATCAGCCCCAGCATTTT
NA	TRBV30	TRBD2	TRBJ2-3	CAWSVVLAGGKTQYF	TGTGCCTGGAGTGTGGTACTAGCGGGAGGAAAAACGCAGTATTTT
once	TRBV5-1	NA	TRBJ2-1	CASLGDNYNEQFF	TGCGCCAGCCTAGGGGACAACTACAATGAGCAGTTCTTC